The 11 T cell receptor beta chains in this list originate from one sample, sequenced in a study of T cell repertoires in cytomegalovirus infection. Via MiXCR, TCRdb re-called the reads, giving one row per CDR3 protein. The data contain approximately 700,000 distinct CDR3 sequences, roughly 36% of them singletons. What was sequenced was PBMCs. The receptors here all came from a human donor in good health (CMV status not recorded). Some clones in this sample may be carry-over from other donors' samples.

V and J are TRBV6-1 and TRBJ1-2, with TRBD1 as a possible D gene (5 bases). The CDR3 is 14 residues long. The ends were cut back, 2 bases at V and 4 bases at J, with 11 bases in the middle. CDR1 MNHNS and CDR2 SASEGT come from the germline V gene. For the CDR3, the DNA is TGTGCCAGCAGTGAAAGTCGGGGCAGCTATGGCTACACCTTC. Its translation is CASSESRGSYGYTF.

This clonotype showed up just a few times. The V and J genes are TRBV19 and TRBJ2-3, with TRBD1 as a possible D gene (7 bases). Deletions cut 5 bases from V and 2 bases from J, with 17 bases between. CDR3 size: 16 residues. CDR1 is LNHDA and CDR2 is SQIVND in the germline V gene (reference sequence). The CDR3 region is CASSFRQGGYTDTQYF. The CDR3 region has the DNA TGTGCCAGTAGTTTCCGACAGGGAGGTTACACAGATACGCAGTATTTT.

This rearrangement joins TRBV27 to TRBJ1-5; 8 nucleotides line up with TRBD1. Germline loops: CDR1 MNHEY, CDR2 SMNVEV (reference sequence). The V and J ends lost 5 bases and 8 bases, in that order; junction bases with no gene match: 8. CDR3 length: 14 residues. The CDR3 sequence: CASSQRTGLEPQHF. DNA for the CDR3: TGTGCCAGCAGTCAACGGACAGGGTTAGAGCCCCAGCATTTT.

This chain joins TRBV19 and TRBJ2-1; D unclear. The V gene lost 6 bases and the J gene lost 9 bases, with 18 bases spanning the gap. This CDR3 has 14 amino acids. The germline CDR1 and CDR2 sequences are LNHDA and SQIVND (reference sequence). The CDR3 sequence: CASSLTFESAEQFF. The CDR3 region has the DNA TGTGCCAGTAGCCTGACTTTCGAGTCAGCTGAGCAGTTCTTC.

The chain combines TRBV28 with TRBJ2-1; possible D gene TRBD2, 6 bases. Germline CDR1 MDHEN, CDR2 SYDVKM. This CDR3 spans 11 amino acids. V was shortened by 8 bases and J by 14 bases, with 16 bases between the two germline ends. The CDR3 region has the DNA TGTGCCAGCGGGTTGGAGGGGAATGAGTTCTTC. Protein sequence: CASGLEGNEFF.

This clonotype was seen once. The V and J genes are TRBV28 and TRBJ2-7, with 7 bases matching TRBD1. This CDR3 is built from 13 residues. Germline-derived CDR1 and CDR2 are MDHEN and SYDVKM. Trimming removed 3 bases from V and 5 bases from J; junction bases left unmatched: 4. The CDR3 DNA reads as TGTGCCAGCAGTTTCTCTGACAGGGACGAGCAGTACTTC. It specifies CASSFSDRDEQYF.

This clonotype occurred a few times. The rearrangement joins TRBV19 to TRBJ2-2, with a tentative D call TRBD1 (6 bases). The CDR3 sequence is 14 residues long. V lost 5 bases, J lost 3 bases, and 10 bases lay in between. Germline V gene sequence: CDR1 LNHDA, CDR2 SQIVND (reference sequence). CDR3 protein: CASSSWGHTGELFF. The CDR3, as DNA: TGTGCCAGTAGTTCTTGGGGGCACACCGGGGAGCTGTTTTTT.

This clonotype was seen only a few times. The genes are TRBV7-2 and TRBJ1-2; TRBD1 aligns across 7 bases. The V gene end was trimmed by 1 base and the J gene end by 0 bases; junction bases not matched to a gene: 2. CDR1 and CDR2 from the germline V gene are SGHTA and FQGNSA. The CDR3 has 15 residues. CDR3 region: CASSLDRGSNYGYTF. In DNA form, the CDR3 reads TGTGCCAGCAGCTTAGACAGGGGATCTAACTATGGCTACACCTTC.

This clonotype was counted only a few times. The chain combines TRBV11-1 with TRBJ2-3; 9 nucleotides agree with TRBD1. This CDR3 has 15 residues. V was pared by 5 bases and J by 1 base, with 4 bases of the junction left unmatched. Germline CDR1 reads SGHAT; CDR2 reads FQDESV (reference sequence). The CDR3 loop is CASSRQGEGTDTQYF. CDR3 nucleotides: TGTGCCAGCAGCAGACAGGGGGAGGGCACAGATACGCAGTATTTT.

This clonotype has at least ten counts. The chain recombines TRBV20-1 with TRBJ2-3; tentatively, D is TRBD1 (6 bases). Germline-derived CDR1 and CDR2 are DFQATT and SNEGSKA (reference sequence). The length of the CDR3 is 14 residues. Trimming cost V 0 bases and J 4 bases, with 11 bases left between them. The CDR3 DNA is TGCAGTGCTAGAGATAGGGGGTGGGCAGATACGCAGTATTTT. This encodes CSARDRGWADTQYF.

This clonotype was observed once. V and J are TRBV19 and TRBJ1-1, with D perhaps matching TRBD1 (6 bases). The ends were cut back, 7 bases at V and 0 bases at J, with 18 bases in the middle. This CDR3 is built from 16 residues. CDR1 and CDR2 from the germline V gene are LNHDA and SQIVND (reference sequence). CDR3 nucleotides: TGTGCCAGTACCACCCCCTGCCAGGGGCTGAACACTGAAGCTTTCTTT. Its translation is CASTTPCQGLNTEAFF.